The 4 T cell receptor beta chains below were found in one sample sequenced in a study of identical twins. Each CDR3 protein is one row after TCRdb ran MiXCR on the 5' RACE reads. The sample has a few hundred thousand distinct CDR3 sequences; less than 20% are singletons. What was sequenced was naive T cells sorted from blood. The receptors were gathered from a man between 50 and 59 years old in good health.

This rearrangement joins TRBV20-1 to TRBJ2-7; 8 bases agree with TRBD1. Germline V gene data show CDR1 as DFQATT and CDR2 as SNEGSKA (reference sequence). With 0 bases clipped from V and 3 bases from J, the junction kept 10 bases outside the gene matches. The CDR3 sequence is 16 residues long. CDR3: CSARDLAGGAYYEQYF. In DNA, the CDR3 is TGCAGTGCTAGAGATTTGGCAGGGGGCGCATACTACGAGCAGTACTTC.

V gene TRBV2 combines with J gene TRBJ1-4; D gene uncertain. In germline, CDR1 is SNHLY, CDR2 FYNNEI. Trimming removed 4 bases from V and 7 bases from J, with 7 bases in between. This CDR3 is 12 amino acids long. CDR3 nucleotide sequence: TGTGCCAGCAGTGGTAACGGTGAAAAACTGTTTTTT. As protein: CASSGNGEKLFF.

The chain recombines TRBV7-9 with TRBJ1-1, with 7 bases identical to TRBD1. Germline CDR1 SEHNR, CDR2 FQNEAQ (reference sequence). J gave up 3 bases and V 2 bases, and 3 bases lay outside the gene matches. CDR3 size: 14 residues. CDR3 nucleotide sequence: TGTGCCAGCAGCTTACAGGGGGGACACACTGAAGCTTTCTTT. As protein: CASSLQGGHTEAFF.

V is TRBV12-3 or TRBV12-4 and J is TRBJ2-6; 7 bases align to TRBD1. With V trimmed by 3 bases and J by 1 base, 9 bases remained unmatched. This CDR3 is built from 18 residues. Here the CDR3 reads CASSLSRGKESGANVLTF. CDR3 nucleotides: TGTGCCAGCAGTTTGAGCAGGGGGAAAGAGTCTGGGGCCAACGTCCTGACTTTC.